This T cell receptor beta chain was retrieved from a study of memory CD4+ T cells and cytomegalovirus serostatus. Across the study: This sample comes from healthy Belgian adults, fewer than ten CMV seropositive, 24 seronegative. Study-level findings and limits: Of 164 reported CMV TCRbeta sequences, some 70 were found in memory CD4+ repertoires.

Here immunoSEQ multiplex PCR was the method, and the copy in TCRdb shows in-frame clones only, minus some. Seen here are tens of thousands of clones, 82% observed once, and the top ten hold approximately 0.4%. Germline loops: CDR1 SGHNT, CDR2 YYREEE (reference sequence). The germline V and J ends were trimmed by 4 bases and 0 bases, with 13 bases remaining between them. The CDR3 loop spans 15 amino acids. Worth noting for this clone: What it recognizes is unknown.

Single viable CD3+CD4+CD8-CD45RO+ cells were sorted as the memory CD4+ T cells. Donors' CMV status reflects serum IgG against pp150, pp28, p38, p52. Positive selection with CD4 microbeads enriched total CD4+ T cells. The chain combines TRBV5-4 with TRBJ1-1; D unresolved. This clonotype was obtained from an adult in good health and CMV-seronegative. Sequenced input: memory CD4+ T cells from blood. This CDR3 is CASSHWRALNTEAFF. In nucleotides, the CDR3 is TGTGCCAGCAGCCACTGGAGAGCTCTGAACACTGAAGCTTTCTTT.